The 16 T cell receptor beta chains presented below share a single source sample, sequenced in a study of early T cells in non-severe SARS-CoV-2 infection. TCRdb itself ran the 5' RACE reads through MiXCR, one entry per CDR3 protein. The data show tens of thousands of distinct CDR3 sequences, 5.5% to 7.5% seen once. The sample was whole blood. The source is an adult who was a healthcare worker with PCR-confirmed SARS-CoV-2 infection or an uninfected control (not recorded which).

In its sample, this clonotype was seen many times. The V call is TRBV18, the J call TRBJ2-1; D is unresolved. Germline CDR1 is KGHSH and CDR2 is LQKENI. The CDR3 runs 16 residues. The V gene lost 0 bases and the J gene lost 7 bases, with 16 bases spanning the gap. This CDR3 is CASSPPRRSEQNEQFF. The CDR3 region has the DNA TGTGCCAGCTCACCACCCCGAAGGAGCGAACAAAATGAGCAGTTCTTC. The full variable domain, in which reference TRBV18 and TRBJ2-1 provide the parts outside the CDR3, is NAGVMQNPRHLVRRRGQEARLRCSPMKGHSHVYWYRQLPEEGLKFMVYLQKENIIDESGMPKERFSAEFPKEGPSILRIQQVVRGDSAAYFCASSPPRRSEQNEQFFGPGTRLTVL.

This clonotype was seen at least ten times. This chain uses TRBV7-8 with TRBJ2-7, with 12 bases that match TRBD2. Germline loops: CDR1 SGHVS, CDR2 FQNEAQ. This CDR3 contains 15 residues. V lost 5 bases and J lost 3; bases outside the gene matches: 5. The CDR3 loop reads CASSNGLAGSYEQYF. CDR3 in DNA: TGTGCCAGCAGCAACGGACTAGCGGGGAGCTACGAGCAGTACTTC.

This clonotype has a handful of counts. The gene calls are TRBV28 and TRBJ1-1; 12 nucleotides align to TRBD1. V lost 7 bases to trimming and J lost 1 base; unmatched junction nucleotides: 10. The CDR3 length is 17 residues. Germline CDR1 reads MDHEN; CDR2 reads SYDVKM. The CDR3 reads CASTSPGTGGRNTEAFF. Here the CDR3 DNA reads TGTGCCAGCACCTCCCCTGGGACAGGGGGCAGGAACACTGAAGCTTTCTTT.

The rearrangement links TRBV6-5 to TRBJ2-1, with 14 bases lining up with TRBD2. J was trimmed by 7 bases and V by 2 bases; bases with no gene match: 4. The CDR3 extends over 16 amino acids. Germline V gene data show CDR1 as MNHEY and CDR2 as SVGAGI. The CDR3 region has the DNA TGTGCCAGCAGTTACAGGGGACTAGCGGGAGTAAATGAGCAGTTCTTC. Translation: CASSYRGLAGVNEQFF.

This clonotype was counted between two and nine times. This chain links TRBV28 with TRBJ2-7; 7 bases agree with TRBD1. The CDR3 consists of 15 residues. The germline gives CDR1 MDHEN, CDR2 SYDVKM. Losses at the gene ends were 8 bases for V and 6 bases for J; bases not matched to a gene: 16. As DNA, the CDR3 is TGTGCCAGCCCGCCCGCCACAGGGGTAGTTCGCGAGCAGTACTTC. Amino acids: CASPPATGVVREQYF. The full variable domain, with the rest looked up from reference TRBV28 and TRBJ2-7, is DVKVTQSSRYLVKRTGEKVFLECVQDMDHENMFWYRQDPGLGLRLIYFSYDVKMKEKGDIPEGYSVSREKKERFSLILESASTNQTSMYLCASPPATGVVREQYFGPGTRLTVT.

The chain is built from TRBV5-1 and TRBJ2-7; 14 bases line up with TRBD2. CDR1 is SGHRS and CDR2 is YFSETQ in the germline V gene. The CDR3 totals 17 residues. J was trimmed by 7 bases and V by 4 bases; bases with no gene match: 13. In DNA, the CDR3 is TGCGCCAGCAGCGGAGGACTAGCGGGGGGCCTAGCCCTGGAGCAGTACTTC. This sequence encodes CASSGGLAGGLALEQYF.

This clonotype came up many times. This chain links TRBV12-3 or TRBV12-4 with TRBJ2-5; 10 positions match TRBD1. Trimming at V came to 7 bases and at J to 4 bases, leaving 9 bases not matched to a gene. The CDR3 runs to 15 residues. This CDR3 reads CASTPDRGRLETQYF. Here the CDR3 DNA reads TGTGCCAGCACCCCGGACAGGGGGAGGTTAGAGACCCAGTACTTC.

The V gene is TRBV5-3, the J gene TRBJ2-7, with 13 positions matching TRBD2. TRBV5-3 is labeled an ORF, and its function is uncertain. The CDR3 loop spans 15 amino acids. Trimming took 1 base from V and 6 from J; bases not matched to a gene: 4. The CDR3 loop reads CARSLPGTSGIEQYF. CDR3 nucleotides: TGTGCCAGAAGCTTGCCCGGGACTAGCGGGATCGAGCAGTACTTC.

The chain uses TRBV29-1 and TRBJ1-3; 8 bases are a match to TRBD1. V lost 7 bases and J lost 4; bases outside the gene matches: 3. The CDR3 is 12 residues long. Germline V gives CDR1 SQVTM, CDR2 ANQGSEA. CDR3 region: CSADRGGNTIYF. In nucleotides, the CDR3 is TGCAGCGCCGACAGGGGAGGAAACACCATATATTTT.

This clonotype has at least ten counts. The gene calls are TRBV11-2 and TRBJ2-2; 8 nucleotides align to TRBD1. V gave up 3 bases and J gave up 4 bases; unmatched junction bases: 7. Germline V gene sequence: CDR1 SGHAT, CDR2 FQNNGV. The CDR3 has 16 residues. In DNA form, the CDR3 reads TGTGCCAGCAGCTTGGCAGGGGGCGCGGGCACCGGGGAGCTGTTTTTT. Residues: CASSLAGGAGTGELFF. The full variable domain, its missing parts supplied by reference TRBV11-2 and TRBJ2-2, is EAGVAQSPRYKIIEKRQSVAFWCNPISGHATLYWYQQILGQGPKLLIQFQNNGVVDDSQLPKDRFSAERLKGVDSTLKIQPAKLEDSAVYLCASSLAGGAGTGELFFGEGSRLTVL.

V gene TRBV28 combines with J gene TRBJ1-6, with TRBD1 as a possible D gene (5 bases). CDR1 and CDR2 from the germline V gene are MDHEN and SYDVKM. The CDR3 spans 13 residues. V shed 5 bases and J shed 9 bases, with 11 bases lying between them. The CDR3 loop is CASSSGASSPLHF. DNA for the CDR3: TGTGCCAGCAGTAGCGGGGCCTCTTCACCCCTCCACTTT. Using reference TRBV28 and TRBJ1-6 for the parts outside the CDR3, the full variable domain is DVKVTQSSRYLVKRTGEKVFLECVQDMDHENMFWYRQDPGLGLRLIYFSYDVKMKEKGDIPEGYSVSREKKERFSLILESASTNQTSMYLCASSSGASSPLHFGNGTRLTVT.

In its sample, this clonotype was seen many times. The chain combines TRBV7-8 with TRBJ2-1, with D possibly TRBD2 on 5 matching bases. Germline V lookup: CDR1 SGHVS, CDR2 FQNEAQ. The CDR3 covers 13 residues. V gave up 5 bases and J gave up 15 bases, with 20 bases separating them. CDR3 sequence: CASSAQTTTRLFF. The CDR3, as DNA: TGTGCCAGCAGCGCCCAGACTACCACAAGGCTGTTCTTC.

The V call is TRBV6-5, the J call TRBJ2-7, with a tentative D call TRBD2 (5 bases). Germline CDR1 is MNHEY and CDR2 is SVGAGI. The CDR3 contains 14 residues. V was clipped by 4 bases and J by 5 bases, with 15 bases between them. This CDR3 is CASSSTTRRDEQYF. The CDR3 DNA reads TGTGCCAGCAGTTCCACGACAAGGCGGGACGAGCAGTACTTC.

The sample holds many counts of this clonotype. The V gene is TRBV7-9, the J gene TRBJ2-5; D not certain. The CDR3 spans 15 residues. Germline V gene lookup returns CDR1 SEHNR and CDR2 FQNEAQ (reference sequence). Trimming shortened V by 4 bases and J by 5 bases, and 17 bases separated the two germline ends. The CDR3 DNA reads TGTGCCAGCAGCTCTCTAAGCCGTGTGGTTGAGACCCAGTACTTC. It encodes CASSSLSRVVETQYF. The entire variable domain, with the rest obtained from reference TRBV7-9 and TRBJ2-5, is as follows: DTGVSQNPRHKITKRGQNVTFRCDPISEHNRLYWYRQTLGQGPEFLTYFQNEAQLEKSRLLSDRFSAERPKGSFSTLEIQRTEQGDSAMYLCASSSLSRVVETQYFGPGTRLLVL.

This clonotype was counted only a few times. CDR3 nucleotide sequence: TGTGCCAGCAGCCCGGACAGCTACTATGGCTACACCTTC. It yields the protein CASSPDSYYGYTF. V usage is TRBV6-6 and J usage is TRBJ1-2; D possibly corresponds to TRBD1 (6 bases). Trimming stripped 6 bases from V and 3 bases from J, with 11 bases between. The germline CDR1 and CDR2 sequences are MNHNY and SVGAGI (reference sequence). The CDR3 runs 13 residues.

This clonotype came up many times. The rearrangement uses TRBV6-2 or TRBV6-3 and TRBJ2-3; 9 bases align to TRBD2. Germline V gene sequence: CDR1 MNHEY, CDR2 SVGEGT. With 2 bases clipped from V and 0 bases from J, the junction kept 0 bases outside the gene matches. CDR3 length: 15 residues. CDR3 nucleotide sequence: TGTGCCAGCAGTTACACTAGCGGGAGCACAGATACGCAGTATTTT. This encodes CASSYTSGSTDTQYF.